Below are 29 T cell receptor beta chains sequenced from a single sample in a study of technical replicates of blood from a handful of donors. Assay used: immunoSEQ multiplex PCR; TCRdb lists only in-frame clones, some missing. The repertoire holds 15,000 to 18,000 clones, with under 90% as singletons. Sequencing was performed on PBMCs. Source of these receptors: a human donor in good health.

The chain carries TRBV30 and TRBJ2-7; D uncertain. The germline V and J ends were trimmed by 3 bases and 3 bases, with 6 bases remaining between them. Looked up from germline, CDR1 is GTSNPN and CDR2 is SVGIG (reference sequence). The CDR3 has 11 amino acids. Here the CDR3 DNA reads TGTGCCTGGAGCGGAGACTACGAGCAGTACTTC. Its protein is CAWSGDYEQYF.

This clone has more than one count but fewer than ten. The chain has TRBV30 and TRBJ2-7; 11 nucleotides match TRBD2. V shed 2 bases and J 0 bases; nucleotides not matched to a gene: 6. Germline V CDR1 and CDR2: GTSNPN, SVGIG (reference sequence). The CDR3 contains 16 residues. The CDR3 bases are TGTGCCTGGAGTAAGTTCGGGACTAGCGGCTCCTACGAGCAGTACTTC. This translates into CAWSKFGTSGSYEQYF.

The chain is built from TRBV7-6 and TRBJ2-5, with 7 positions matching TRBD2. The V gene end was trimmed by 5 bases and the J gene end by 5 bases; junction bases not matched to a gene: 11. This CDR3 is 15 amino acids long. Germline lookup yields CDR1 SGHVS and CDR2 FNYEAQ. The CDR3, as DNA: TGTGCCAGCAGCCCCTTCCGGGGGGATGGGGAGACCCAGTACTTC. Translation gives CASSPFRGDGETQYF. Full variable domain (remainder filled in from reference TRBV7-6 and TRBJ2-5): GAGVSQSPRYKVTKRGQDVALRCDPISGHVSLYWYRQALGQGPEFLTYFNYEAQQDKSGLPNDRFSAERPEGSISTLTIQRTEQRDSAMYRCASSPFRGDGETQYFGPGTRLLVL.

This chain joins TRBV5-1 and TRBJ1-2, with 8 nucleotides matching TRBD1. Germline trimming cut 4 bases from V and 3 bases from J; bases unmatched to any gene: 5. CDR1 is SGHRS, CDR2 YFSETQ, per germline. This CDR3 has 14 amino acids. This CDR3 reads CASSLTTGDYGYTF. Here the CDR3 DNA reads TGCGCCAGCAGCCTTACGACAGGGGACTATGGCTACACCTTC.

The genes are TRBV12-5 and TRBJ2-7; D may be TRBD2 (5 bases). Trimming removed 5 bases from V and 6 bases from J, with 11 bases in between. This CDR3 region has 12 residues. CDR1 is LGHNT, CDR2 FRNRAP, per germline. The CDR3 DNA follows: TGTGCTAGTGGTGCCCCTAGCAGCGAGCAGTACTTC. Amino acid sequence: CASGAPSSEQYF.

The chain recombines TRBV29-1 with TRBJ1-2, with D hard to call. CDR1 is SQVTM, CDR2 ANQGSEA, per germline. The CDR3 is 13 amino acids. V dropped 3 bases and J dropped 3 bases, with 11 bases sitting between them. This chain's CDR3 is CSVDSGLYYGYTF. CDR3 DNA sequence: TGCAGCGTTGATTCTGGGCTGTACTATGGCTACACCTTC.

The CDR3 DNA reads as TGCGCCAGCAGCTTTGTCGGGGGTACTGGAAACACCATATATTTT. It specifies CASSFVGGTGNTIYF. The J gene is TRBJ1-3, the V gene TRBV5-1, with D possibly TRBD1 on 5 matching bases. This CDR3 contains 15 residues. Germline lookup yields CDR1 SGHRS and CDR2 YFSETQ. The V gene lost 2 bases and the J gene lost 2 bases, with 11 bases spanning the gap. The variable domain in full, with the rest retrieved from reference TRBV5-1 and TRBJ1-3, is KAGVTQTPRYLIKTRGQQVTLSCSPISGHRSVSWYQQTPGQGLQFLFEYFSETQRNKGNFPGRFSGRQFSNSRSEMNVSTLELGDSALYLCASSFVGGTGNTIYFGEGSWLTVV.

This clone was seen once. The gene calls are TRBV2 and TRBJ2-5, with TRBD2 matching over 11 bases. Germline lookup yields CDR1 SNHLY and CDR2 FYNNEI. The CDR3 has 16 amino acids. The V and J ends lost 3 bases and 5 bases, in that order; junction bases with no gene match: 8. The CDR3: CASSESLAGGLETQYF. Here the CDR3 DNA reads TGTGCCAGCAGTGAGAGTCTAGCGGGAGGTTTGGAGACCCAGTACTTC. The whole variable domain, remainder taken from reference TRBV2 and TRBJ2-5, is EPEVTQTPSHQVTQMGQEVILRCVPISNHLYFYWYRQILGQKVEFLVSFYNNEISEKSEIFDDQFSVERPDGSNFTLKIRSTKLEDSAMYFCASSESLAGGLETQYFGPGTRLLVL.

The chain uses TRBV7-2 and TRBJ1-4; a weak D match, TRBD1 (5 bases). The CDR3 sequence is 15 residues long. The V gene's germline CDR1 is SGHTA and CDR2 FQGNSA. Trimming took off 5 bases at V and 5 bases at J, with 15 bases between the two ends. The CDR3 nucleotides are TGTGCCAGCAGCCCAAACGGACAATGGAATGAAAAACTGTTTTTT. It translates to CASSPNGQWNEKLFF.

This clone was counted only a few times. This chain connects TRBV2 to TRBJ2-7; 9 nucleotides match TRBD2. This CDR3 contains 14 residues. Trimming removed 7 bases from V and 0 bases from J; junction bases left unmatched: 4. Germline loops: CDR1 SNHLY, CDR2 FYNNEI. CDR3 amino acids: CASKASGTSYEQYF. The CDR3 DNA follows: TGTGCCAGCAAGGCTAGCGGGACCTCCTACGAGCAGTACTTC.

This chain links TRBV10-3 with TRBJ2-3, with TRBD2 as a possible D gene (5 bases). V gave up 6 bases and J gave up 4 bases, with 14 bases separating them. This CDR3 comprises 14 residues. Germline CDR1 is ENHRY and CDR2 is SYGVKD. DNA for the CDR3: TGTGCCATCAGAGCGGCTTCCCAGGCAGATACGCAGTATTTT. It is translated as CAIRAASQADTQYF.

This chain connects TRBV15 to TRBJ1-5; unclear D gene. Germline-derived CDR1 and CDR2 are LNHNV and YYDKDF (reference sequence). The V end lost 0 bases, the J end lost 3 bases, and 15 bases lay between the germline ends. The CDR3 contains 17 residues. CDR3 sequence: CATSRDWRQALNQPQHF. The CDR3 DNA reads TGTGCCACCAGCAGAGATTGGCGTCAGGCCCTCAATCAGCCCCAGCATTTT.

This chain connects TRBV29-1 to TRBJ2-3; 7 bases fit TRBD1. In germline, CDR1 is SQVTM, CDR2 ANQGSEA. The CDR3 has 13 residues. J gave up 6 bases and V 8 bases, and 11 bases lay outside the gene matches. The CDR3 DNA reads as TGCAGCTCTGCGAGGGGGCGCGGGGATACGCAGTATTTT. Translating it yields CSSARGRGDTQYF.

The rearrangement links TRBV19 to TRBJ2-7; the match to TRBD1 covers 7 bases. CDR1 is LNHDA, CDR2 SQIVND, per germline (reference sequence). The CDR3 sequence is 18 residues long. V lost 5 bases, J lost 3 bases, and 19 bases stayed unmatched. CDR3 nucleotides: TGTGCCAGTAGTGAGACGGCCAGGACAGGCTGGGGTCGCTACGAGCAGTACTTC. This codes for CASSETARTGWGRYEQYF.

V usage is TRBV7-9 and J usage is TRBJ2-7; the match to TRBD2 covers 7 bases. The germline gives CDR1 SEHNR, CDR2 FQNEAQ (reference sequence). Trimming took 9 bases from V and 0 from J; bases not matched to a gene: 11. This CDR3 contains 15 residues. This chain's CDR3 is CASTAGRGSSYEQYF. CDR3 DNA sequence: TGTGCCAGTACCGCAGGGCGGGGGAGCTCCTACGAGCAGTACTTC.

This clone was recorded once. The gene calls are TRBV27 and TRBJ2-3, with D perhaps matching TRBD1 (6 bases). This CDR3 spans 14 amino acids. The germline gives CDR1 MNHEY, CDR2 SMNVEV (reference sequence). Trimming shortened V by 5 bases and J by 5 bases, and 14 bases separated the two germline ends. The DNA for the CDR3 is TGTGCCAGCAGTCGAAAGGACAGACGAGATACGCAGTATTTT. Protein sequence: CASSRKDRRDTQYF.

V is TRBV5-5 and J is TRBJ1-4, with 8 bases lining up with TRBD1. The germline gives CDR1 SGHKS, CDR2 YYEKEE (reference sequence). The CDR3 consists of 17 residues. Trimming took 6 bases from V and 5 from J; bases not matched to a gene: 15. Here the CDR3 reads CASNVIPGQAGNEKLFF. The CDR3 DNA reads as TGTGCCAGCAATGTTATACCGGGACAGGCCGGCAATGAAAAACTGTTTTTT.

J is TRBJ2-1 and V is TRBV10-3; 10 bases fit TRBD2. V lost 7 bases to trimming and J lost 8 bases; unmatched junction nucleotides: 2. Germline V CDR1 and CDR2: ENHRY, SYGVKD. The CDR3 contains 12 residues. CDR3 protein: CAITSGSDEQFF. CDR3 DNA sequence: TGTGCCATCACTAGCGGGAGTGATGAGCAGTTCTTC.

The chain has TRBV25-1 and TRBJ2-2; the D gene is possibly TRBD2 (6 bases). Germline lookup yields CDR1 MGHDK and CDR2 SYGVNS. With 4 bases removed from V and 7 bases from J, the gap between germline ends came to 16 bases. The CDR3 consists of 15 residues. The CDR3 loop reads CASSVVAEGSGELFF. As DNA, the CDR3 is TGTGCCAGCAGTGTGGTAGCGGAAGGGAGCGGGGAGCTGTTTTTT.

The table lists this clone with a count of one. The chain uses TRBV29-1 and TRBJ2-1, with 8 bases aligning to TRBD2. The CDR3 sequence is 13 residues long. Germline CDR1 is SQVTM and CDR2 is ANQGSEA. Trimming took 6 bases from V and 12 from J; bases not matched to a gene: 13. CDR3 loop: CSVSPQRENRQFF. The DNA for the CDR3 is TGCAGCGTCTCACCCCAGCGGGAGAATCGGCAGTTCTTC.

This chain joins TRBV10-3 and TRBJ1-3; 12 bases align to TRBD1. CDR3 length: 17 amino acids. CDR1 and CDR2 from the germline V gene are ENHRY and SYGVKD. The V segment lost 8 bases and the J segment 3 bases; nucleotides outside the gene matches: 11. The CDR3 protein is CAIGDPGQGAFGNTIYF. Written as DNA, the CDR3 is TGTGCCATCGGGGATCCGGGACAGGGGGCGTTTGGAAACACCATATATTTT.

This chain links TRBV28 with TRBJ2-7; 15 bases are a match to TRBD2. Germline CDR1 reads MDHEN; CDR2 reads SYDVKM. J gave up 4 bases and V 3 bases, and 4 bases lay outside the gene matches. The CDR3 is 16 residues long. CDR3 DNA: TGTGCCAGCAGTTTCTCGGGACTAGCGGGAGGATACGAGCAGTACTTC. It codes for CASSFSGLAGGYEQYF. The full variable domain, completed using reference TRBV28 and TRBJ2-7, is DVKVTQSSRYLVKRTGEKVFLECVQDMDHENMFWYRQDPGLGLRLIYFSYDVKMKEKGDIPEGYSVSREKKERFSLILESASTNQTSMYLCASSFSGLAGGYEQYFGPGTRLTVT.

This chain's CDR3 is CASSLVGSGQPQHF. The CDR3 DNA sequence: TGTGCCAGCAGCCTGGTCGGTTCGGGTCAGCCCCAGCATTTT. The V gene is TRBV5-8, the J gene TRBJ1-5; D is undetermined. The CDR3 is 14 amino acids. Trimming took off 4 bases at V and 6 bases at J, with 14 bases between the two ends. Germline CDR1 SGHTS, CDR2 YDEGEE.

This chain uses TRBV11-2 with TRBJ2-3; a possible D gene is TRBD2 (7 bases). The CDR3 runs 16 residues. Trimming shortened V by 5 bases and J by 6 bases, and 21 bases separated the two germline ends. Germline V gives CDR1 SGHAT, CDR2 FQNNGV. CDR3 sequence (DNA): TGTGCCAGCAGCCCACCGGGGCGGAGGGGGGGGGATACGCAGTATTTT. Its translation is CASSPPGRRGGDTQYF. The variable domain in full, with the rest retrieved from reference TRBV11-2 and TRBJ2-3, is EAGVAQSPRYKIIEKRQSVAFWCNPISGHATLYWYQQILGQGPKLLIQFQNNGVVDDSQLPKDRFSAERLKGVDSTLKIQPAKLEDSAVYLCASSPPGRRGGDTQYFGPGTRLTVL.

The genes are TRBV9 and TRBJ2-3, with D uncertain. The length of the CDR3 is 15 residues. The V end lost 0 bases, the J end lost 0 bases, and 8 bases lay between the germline ends. Per the germline V gene, CDR1 is SGDLS and CDR2 is YYNGEE. This CDR3 reads CASSVGAYSTDTQYF. For the CDR3, the DNA is TGTGCCAGCAGCGTAGGCGCATATAGCACAGATACGCAGTATTTT. Full variable domain (rest looked up from reference TRBV9 and TRBJ2-3): DSGVTQTPKHLITATGQRVTLRCSPRSGDLSVYWYQQSLDQGLQFLIQYYNGEERAKGNILERFSAQQFPDLHSELNLSSLELGDSALYFCASSVGAYSTDTQYFGPGTRLTVL.

J is TRBJ2-1 and V is TRBV29-1, with D tentatively TRBD2 (5 bases). V lost 2 bases and J lost 8, with 10 bases in between. CDR3 length: 12 residues. Germline V lookup: CDR1 SQVTM, CDR2 ANQGSEA. CDR3 sequence: CSVELGSDEQFF. The CDR3 DNA reads as TGCAGCGTTGAATTAGGTAGCGATGAGCAGTTCTTC.

This chain connects TRBV30 to TRBJ2-7; 8 bases fit TRBD1. Trimming took 2 bases from V and 0 from J; bases not matched to a gene: 3. Germline CDR1 and CDR2: GTSNPN and SVGIG (reference sequence). This CDR3 spans 14 amino acids. CDR3 residues: CAWSRTGSSYEQYF. CDR3 nucleotides: TGTGCCTGGAGTCGGACAGGGAGCTCCTACGAGCAGTACTTC. The entire variable domain, with the rest obtained from reference TRBV30 and TRBJ2-7, is as follows: SQTIHQWPATLVQPVGSPLSLECTVEGTSNPNLYWYRQAAGRGLQLLFYSVGIGQISSEVPQNLSASRPQDRQFILSSKKLLLSDSGFYLCAWSRTGSSYEQYFGPGTRLTVT.

The V gene is TRBV30, the J gene TRBJ1-3; TRBD1 matches at 9 bases. In germline, CDR1 is GTSNPN, CDR2 SVGIG (reference sequence). V dropped 4 bases and J dropped 2; count of bases not matched to a gene: 9. The CDR3 spans 16 residues. The CDR3 coding sequence is TGTGCCTGGAAAAACAGGGGGCAAAGAACTGGAAACACCATATATTTT. Protein sequence: CAWKNRGQRTGNTIYF. The full variable domain, its missing parts supplied by reference TRBV30 and TRBJ1-3, is SQTIHQWPATLVQPVGSPLSLECTVEGTSNPNLYWYRQAAGRGLQLLFYSVGIGQISSEVPQNLSASRPQDRQFILSSKKLLLSDSGFYLCAWKNRGQRTGNTIYFGEGSWLTVV.

The V and J genes are TRBV28 and TRBJ1-2; the D gene is possibly TRBD1 (5 bases). The CDR3 is 16 amino acids. Germline CDR1 is MDHEN and CDR2 is SYDVKM. The germline V and J ends were trimmed by 3 bases and 3 bases, with 17 bases remaining between them. CDR3 residues: CASSLGSGEGDYGYTF. The CDR3 region has the DNA TGTGCCAGCAGTTTGGGTTCGGGGGAAGGGGACTATGGCTACACCTTC.